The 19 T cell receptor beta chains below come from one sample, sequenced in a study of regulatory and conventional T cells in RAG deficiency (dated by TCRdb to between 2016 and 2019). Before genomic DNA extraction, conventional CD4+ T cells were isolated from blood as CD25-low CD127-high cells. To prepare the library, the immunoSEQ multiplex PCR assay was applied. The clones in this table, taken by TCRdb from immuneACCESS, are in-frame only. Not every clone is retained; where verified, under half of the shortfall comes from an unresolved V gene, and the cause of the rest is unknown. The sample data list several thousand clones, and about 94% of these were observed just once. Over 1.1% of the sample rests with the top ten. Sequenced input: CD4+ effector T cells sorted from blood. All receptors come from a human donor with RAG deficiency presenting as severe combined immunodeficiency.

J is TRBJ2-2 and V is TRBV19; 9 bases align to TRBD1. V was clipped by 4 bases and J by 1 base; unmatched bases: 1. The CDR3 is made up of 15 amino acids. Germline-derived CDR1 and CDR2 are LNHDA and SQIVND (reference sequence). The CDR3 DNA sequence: TGTGCCAGTAGTAAGGACAGGGGGAACACCGGGGAGCTGTTTTTT. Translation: CASSKDRGNTGELFF.

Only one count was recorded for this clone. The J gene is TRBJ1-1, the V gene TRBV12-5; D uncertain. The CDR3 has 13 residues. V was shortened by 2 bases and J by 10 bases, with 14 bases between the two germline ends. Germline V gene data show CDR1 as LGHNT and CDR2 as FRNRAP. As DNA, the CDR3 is TGTGCTAGTGGTTTGCCCGAACGGAGACGAGCTTTCTTT. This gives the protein CASGLPERRRAFF.

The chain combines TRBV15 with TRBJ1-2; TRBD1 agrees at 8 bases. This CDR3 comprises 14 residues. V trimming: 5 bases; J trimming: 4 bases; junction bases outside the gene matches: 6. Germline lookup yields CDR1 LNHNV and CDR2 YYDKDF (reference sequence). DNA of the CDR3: TGTGCCACCAGCTCCCGCACAGGGGGCTATGGCTACACCTTC. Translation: CATSSRTGGYGYTF.

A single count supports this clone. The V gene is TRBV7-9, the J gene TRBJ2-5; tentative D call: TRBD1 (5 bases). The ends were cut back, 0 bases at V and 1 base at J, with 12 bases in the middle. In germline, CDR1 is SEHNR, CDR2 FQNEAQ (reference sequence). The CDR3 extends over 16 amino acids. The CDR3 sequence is CASSLAPLRVQETQYF. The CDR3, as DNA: TGTGCCAGCAGCTTAGCTCCTCTCAGGGTCCAAGAGACCCAGTACTTC.

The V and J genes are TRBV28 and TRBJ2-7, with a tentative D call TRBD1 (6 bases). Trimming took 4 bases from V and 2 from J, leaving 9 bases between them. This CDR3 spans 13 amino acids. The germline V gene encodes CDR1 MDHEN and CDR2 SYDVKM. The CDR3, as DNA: TGTGCCAGCAGTTCGGGACAAACCTACGAGCAGTACTTC. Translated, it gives CASSSGQTYEQYF.

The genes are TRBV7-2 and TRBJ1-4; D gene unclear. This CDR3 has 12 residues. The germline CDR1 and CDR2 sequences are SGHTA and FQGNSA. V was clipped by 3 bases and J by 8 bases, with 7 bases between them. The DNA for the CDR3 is TGTGCCAGCAGCTTGACTGAAGAAAAACTGTTTTTT. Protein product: CASSLTEEKLFF. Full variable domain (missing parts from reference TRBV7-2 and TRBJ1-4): GAGVSQSPSNKVTEKGKDVELRCDPISGHTALYWYRQSLGQGLEFLIYFQGNSAPDKSGLPSDRFSAERTGGSVSTLTIQRTQQEDSAVYLCASSLTEEKLFFGSGTQLSVL.

CDR3 sequence reads: CASSIPTWTEAFF. The CDR3 DNA sequence: TGTGCCAGTAGTATCCCGACATGGACTGAAGCTTTCTTT. This rearrangement joins TRBV19 to TRBJ1-1; D is unclear. Trimming took 3 bases from V and 5 from J, leaving 10 bases between them. Germline assignment: CDR1 LNHDA and CDR2 SQIVND (reference sequence). The CDR3 covers 13 residues.

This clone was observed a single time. The CDR3 nucleotides read TGTGCCAGCAGTGAAAGACCCCCGGGGACCCAGTACTTC. This translates into CASSERPPGTQYF. The rearrangement joins TRBV2 to TRBJ2-5; no definite D call. This CDR3 has 13 amino acids. Trimming shortened V by 2 bases and J by 7 bases, and 11 bases separated the two germline ends. The V gene's germline CDR1 is SNHLY and CDR2 FYNNEI.

The CDR3 loop reads CASSLEGGRRETQYF. The CDR3 nucleotides read TGCGCCAGCAGCTTGGAGGGAGGACGTAGAGAGACCCAGTACTTC. This chain connects TRBV5-1 to TRBJ2-5, with D perhaps matching TRBD2 (6 bases). The length of the CDR3 is 15 residues. The V end was cut by 0 bases, the J end by 4 bases, with 13 bases between. The V gene's germline CDR1 is SGHRS and CDR2 YFSETQ.

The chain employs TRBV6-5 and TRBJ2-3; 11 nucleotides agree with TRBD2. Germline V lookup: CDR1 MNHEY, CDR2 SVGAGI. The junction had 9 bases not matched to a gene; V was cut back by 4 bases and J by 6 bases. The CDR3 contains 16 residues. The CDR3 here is CASSFRLAGKGDTQYF. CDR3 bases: TGTGCCAGCAGTTTCCGACTAGCGGGAAAGGGGGATACGCAGTATTTT.

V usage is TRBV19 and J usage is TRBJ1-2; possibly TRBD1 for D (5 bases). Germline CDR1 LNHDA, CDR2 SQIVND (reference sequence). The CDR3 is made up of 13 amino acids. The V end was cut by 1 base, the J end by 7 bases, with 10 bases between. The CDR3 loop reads CASSIGGAIGYTF. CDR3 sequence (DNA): TGTGCCAGTAGTATAGGGGGCGCAATTGGCTACACCTTC.

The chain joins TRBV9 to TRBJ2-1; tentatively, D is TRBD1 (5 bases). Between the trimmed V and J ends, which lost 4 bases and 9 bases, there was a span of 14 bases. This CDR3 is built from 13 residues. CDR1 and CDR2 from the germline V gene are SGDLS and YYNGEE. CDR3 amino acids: CASSSYQGGEQFF. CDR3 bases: TGTGCCAGCAGCTCATATCAGGGCGGTGAGCAGTTCTTC. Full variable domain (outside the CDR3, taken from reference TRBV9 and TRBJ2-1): DSGVTQTPKHLITATGQRVTLRCSPRSGDLSVYWYQQSLDQGLQFLIQYYNGEERAKGNILERFSAQQFPDLHSELNLSSLELGDSALYFCASSSYQGGEQFFGPGTRLTVL.

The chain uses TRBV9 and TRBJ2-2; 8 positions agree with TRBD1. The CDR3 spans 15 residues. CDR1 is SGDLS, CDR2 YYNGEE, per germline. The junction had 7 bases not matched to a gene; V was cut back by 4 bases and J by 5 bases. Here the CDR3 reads CASSPRQGRTGELFF. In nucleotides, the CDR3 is TGTGCCAGCAGCCCTCGACAGGGGCGAACCGGGGAGCTGTTTTTT.

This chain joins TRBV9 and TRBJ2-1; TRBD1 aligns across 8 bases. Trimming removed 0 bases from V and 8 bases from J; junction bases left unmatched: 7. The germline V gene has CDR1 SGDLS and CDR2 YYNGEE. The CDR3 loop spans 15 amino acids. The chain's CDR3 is CASSVGLTGDDEQFF. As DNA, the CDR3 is TGTGCCAGCAGCGTAGGGCTGACAGGGGACGATGAGCAGTTCTTC.

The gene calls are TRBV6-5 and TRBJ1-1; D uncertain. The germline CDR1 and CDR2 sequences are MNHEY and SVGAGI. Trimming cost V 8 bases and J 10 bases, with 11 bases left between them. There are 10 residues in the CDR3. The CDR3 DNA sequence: TGTGCCAGCCATGGGGAACTAGCTTTCTTT. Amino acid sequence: CASHGELAFF.

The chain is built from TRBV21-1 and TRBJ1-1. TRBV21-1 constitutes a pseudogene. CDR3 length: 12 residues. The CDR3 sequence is CFVPGANTEAFF. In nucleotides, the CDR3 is TGTTTCGTCCCGGGGGCGAACACTGAAGCTTTCTTT.

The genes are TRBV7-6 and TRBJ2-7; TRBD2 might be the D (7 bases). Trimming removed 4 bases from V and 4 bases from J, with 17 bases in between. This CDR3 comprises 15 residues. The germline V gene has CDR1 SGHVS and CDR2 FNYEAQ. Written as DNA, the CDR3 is TGTGCCAGCAGCTGGGGTGTTCGGGGGGCTTACGAGCAGTACTTC. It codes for CASSWGVRGAYEQYF.

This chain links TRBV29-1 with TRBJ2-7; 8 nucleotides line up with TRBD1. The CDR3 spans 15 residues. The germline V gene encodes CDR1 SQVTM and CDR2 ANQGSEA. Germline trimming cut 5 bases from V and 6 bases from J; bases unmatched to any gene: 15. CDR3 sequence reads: CSVNPTGDWRGEQYF. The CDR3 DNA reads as TGCAGCGTTAATCCGACAGGGGATTGGCGGGGCGAGCAGTACTTC.

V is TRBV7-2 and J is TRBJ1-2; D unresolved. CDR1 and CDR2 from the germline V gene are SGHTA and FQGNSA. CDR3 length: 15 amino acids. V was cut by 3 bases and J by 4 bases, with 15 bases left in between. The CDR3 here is CASSFLPHPLYGYTF. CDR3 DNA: TGTGCCAGCAGCTTCCTACCCCACCCCCTCTATGGCTACACCTTC.